Listed below are T cell receptor beta chains from one sample, sequenced in a study of blood T cell repertoires in COVID-19. Generated by immunoSEQ multiplex PCR, the TCRdb table keeps only in-frame clones and is missing some. In the table there are over 150,000 clones, roughly 85% of which are singletons. The sample was PBMCs or T cells enriched from blood (not recorded which). The receptors were sampled from a woman between 18 and 29 years old who had recovered from COVID-19. CDR3s include the opening cysteine and the closing phenylalanine or tryptophan. A D gene is named only where the DNA matches it firmly. Only part of the rows carry a size: once, few, many, or a class if the clone is expanded.

TRBJ2-7	TRBD1	NA	TRBV7-2	CASSFRFPQGANTYEQYF	TGTGCCAGCAGCTTTAGATTCCCTCAGGGGGCGAATACTTACGAGCAGTACTTC
TRBJ2-3	TRBD2	NA	TRBV3-1/TRBV3-2	CASSQVVSGVVTDTQYF	TGTGCCAGCAGCCAAGTTGTTAGCGGGGTTGTCACAGATACGCAGTATTTT
TRBJ2-1	TRBD1	NA	TRBV7-2	CASSLVGPGQGFDEQFF	TGTGCCAGCAGCTTAGTGGGTCCGGGACAGGGGTTTGATGAGCAGTTCTTC
TRBJ2-5	NA	NA	TRBV29-1	CSVRDKETQYF	TGCAGCGTCAGGGATAAGGAGACCCAGTACTTC
TRBJ1-3	NA	NA	TRBV18	CASSTQRTGTQGGNTIYF	TGTGCCAGCTCAACTCAACGGACCGGGACCCAGGGGGGAAACACCATATATTTT
TRBJ1-2	TRBD1	NA	TRBV28	CASSSTGANNYGYTF	TGTGCCAGCAGCTCAACAGGGGCCAATAACTATGGCTACACCTTC
TRBJ1-3	NA	once	TRBV6-5	CASQGSGNTIYF	TGTGCCAGCCAGGGCTCTGGAAACACCATATATTTT
TRBJ1-2	NA	NA	TRBV9	CASSGGTKLSNYGYTF	TGTGCCAGCAGTGGGGGGACGAAACTCTCTAACTATGGCTACACCTTC
TRBJ1-5	NA	NA	TRBV19	CASQIPQDSNQPQHF	TGTGCCAGTCAGATCCCCCAGGATAGCAATCAGCCCCAGCATTTT
TRBJ1-2	NA	NA	TRBV28	CASRDTGPYGYTF	TGTGCCAGCAGAGATACAGGGCCCTATGGCTACACCTTC
TRBJ1-1	TRBD1	NA	TRBV11-2	CASSLGQGGSTEAFF	TGTGCCAGCAGCTTAGGACAGGGTGGTTCCACTGAAGCTTTCTTT
TRBJ2-7	TRBD2	NA	TRBV5-1	CASSPGVTGGPNEQYF	TGCGCCAGCAGCCCGGGCGTGACGGGAGGGCCGAATGAGCAGTACTTC
TRBJ1-5	NA	NA	TRBV10-1	CASSDTQGSLRNQPQHF	TGCGCCAGCAGTGATACGCAGGGGAGCCTACGCAATCAGCCCCAGCATTTT
TRBJ1-2	TRBD1	NA	TRBV5-6	CASSPRGGQGVTDTF	TGTGCCAGCAGCCCACGGGGGGGACAGGGTGTCACGGACACCTTC